Presented here are 12 T cell receptor beta chains from one specimen sequenced in a study of cytomegalovirus exposure and HLA in healthy donors. The study ran its PCR with 60 Vbeta and 13 Jbeta primers. Data came from immunoSEQ multiplex PCR; TCRdb stores just in-frame clones and leaves some out. The sample data list just over 200,000 clones. Specimen: PBMCs. The receptors here all came from a girl aged 2 to 9 in good health and CMV-seropositive.

A word on this clone: The identical CDR3 is also encoded by other nucleotide sequences in the sample. The chain employs TRBV28 and TRBJ2-7; 8 bases line up with TRBD2. The CDR3 spans 14 residues. V dropped 2 bases and J dropped 1; count of bases not matched to a gene: 1. Germline CDR1 is MDHEN and CDR2 is SYDVKM. DNA of the CDR3: TGTGCCAGCAGTTTACCGGGAGGGTCCTACGAGCAGTACTTC. Its translation is CASSLPGGSYEQYF.

The chain carries TRBV28 and TRBJ1-1; no clear D. The CDR3 loop spans 12 amino acids. V was cut by 6 bases and J by 7 bases, with 12 bases left in between. CDR1 MDHEN and CDR2 SYDVKM come from the germline V gene. The CDR3 coding sequence is TGTGCCAGCAGCGAAGTCACGGGTGAAGCTTTCTTT. Translating it yields CASSEVTGEAFF.

The chain combines TRBV19 with TRBJ1-3, with 8 bases lining up with TRBD1. Germline V gene sequence: CDR1 LNHDA, CDR2 SQIVND (reference sequence). Germline trimming cut 2 bases from V and 2 bases from J; bases unmatched to any gene: 11. CDR3 length equals 18 residues. CDR3 in amino acids: CASSIIRGLQSAGNTIYF. DNA for the CDR3: TGTGCCAGTAGTATAATCAGGGGGCTGCAATCGGCTGGAAACACCATATATTTT.

The J gene is TRBJ1-1, the V gene TRBV7-2; the D gene is possibly TRBD1 (6 bases). This CDR3 region has 14 residues. CDR1 SGHTA and CDR2 FQGNSA come from the germline V gene. V was shortened by 1 base and J by 3 bases, with 9 bases between the two germline ends. The CDR3 nucleotides are TGTGCCAGCAGCTTAGGACAGGCGGACACTGAAGCTTTCTTT. Translated: CASSLGQADTEAFF.

The rearrangement links TRBV28 to TRBJ1-2, with D maybe TRBD1 (6 bases). Trimming left V 4 bases short and J 2 bases short, with 11 bases between. CDR3 length: 14 amino acids. From germline, CDR1 is MDHEN and CDR2 SYDVKM. The CDR3 DNA follows: TGTGCCAGCAGTTATGGGGGGGCGAACTATGGCTACACCTTC. Its translation: CASSYGGANYGYTF.

This chain links TRBV27 with TRBJ2-1; 8 bases align to TRBD2. Germline-derived CDR1 and CDR2 are MNHEY and SMNVEV (reference sequence). With V trimmed by 3 bases and J by 7 bases, 5 bases remained unmatched. The CDR3 runs to 14 residues. The CDR3 spells CASSFVREGNEQFF. As DNA, the CDR3 is TGTGCCAGCAGTTTCGTCCGGGAGGGGAATGAGCAGTTCTTC.

The V gene is TRBV11-3, the J gene TRBJ2-3; perhaps TRBD2 as D (5 bases). Between the trimmed V and J ends, which lost 3 bases and 5 bases, there was a span of 6 bases. CDR1 and CDR2 from the germline V gene are SGHNT and YENEEA. The CDR3 consists of 12 residues. CDR3 loop: CASSFGEDTQYF. CDR3 bases: TGTGCCAGCAGCTTCGGGGAAGATACGCAGTATTTT.

The chain couples TRBV19 to TRBJ2-3; 9 bases fit TRBD1. This CDR3 contains 15 residues. CDR1 and CDR2 from the germline V gene are LNHDA and SQIVND (reference sequence). The junction had 8 bases not matched to a gene; V was cut back by 6 bases and J by 4 bases. The CDR3 here is CASRVGTGSPDTQYF. Here the CDR3 DNA reads TGTGCCAGTAGGGTGGGGACAGGGAGCCCAGATACGCAGTATTTT.

V is TRBV12-1 and J is TRBJ1-1; the table's D call, TRBD1, was not checked against the DNA. TRBV12-1 is a known pseudogene. This CDR3 comprises 20 residues. In DNA, the CDR3 is TGTGCCAGGGGTGCCAGGACCGGGACAGAGGGGGCCAAAGTCTACACTGAAGCTTTCTTT. Amino acid sequence: CARGARTGTEGAKVYTEAFF.

V and J are TRBV10-2 and TRBJ1-5; D perhaps matches TRBD1 (6 bases). Trimming removed 7 bases from V and 11 bases from J, with 15 bases in between. The CDR3 consists of 12 residues. Germline CDR1 WSHSY, CDR2 SAAADI. CDR3 bases: TGCGCCAGCACCGGACAGAGCGGGGCCCAGCATTTT. Protein sequence: CASTGQSGAQHF.

The chain joins TRBV5-1 to TRBJ2-3, with 8 nucleotides matching TRBD1. The V and J ends lost 0 bases and 5 bases, in that order; junction bases with no gene match: 11. The CDR3 length is 17 residues. CDR1 is SGHRS and CDR2 is YFSETQ in the germline V gene. Here the CDR3 reads CASSLDPGRGREDTQYF. The DNA for the CDR3 is TGCGCCAGCAGCTTGGATCCGGGCAGGGGGCGAGAAGATACGCAGTATTTT.

This rearrangement joins TRBV7-9 to TRBJ2-7, with 12 bases that match TRBD2. The CDR3 totals 15 residues. Trimming removed 1 base from V and 3 bases from J; junction bases left unmatched: 1. CDR1 SEHNR and CDR2 FQNEAQ come from the germline V gene (reference sequence). This CDR3 reads CASSLELAGGYEQYF. The CDR3, as DNA: TGTGCCAGCAGCTTAGAACTAGCGGGAGGCTACGAGCAGTACTTC.